This TCR beta chain was sequenced in a study of shared clonotypes between healthy human individuals. On the study more broadly: CD4 naive and CD4 memory each took three plates per donor, while CD8 naive took two and CD8 memory one. Study-level points and caveats: Sharing across four donors was highest in naive CD4 (approximately 5%) and lowest in memory CD8 (roughly 0.4%).

Nashville, Tennessee was home to all donors, who were Caucasian adults. Libraries were prepared by immunoSEQ multiplex PCR; TCRdb keeps only in-frame clonotypes and omits some of them. This sample has 2 million to 3 million clones, with over 85% found just once. CDR1 and CDR2 from the germline V gene are SGHRS and YFSETQ. V shed 5 bases, J shed 4 bases, and the junction held 15 bases outside the gene matches. There are 16 residues in the CDR3. On this clone itself: The target antigen is unknown.

The chain combines TRBV5-1 with TRBJ2-7; 7 bases line up with TRBD1. The receptor was isolated from a man younger than 35 in good health. Some clones in this sample may be carry-over from other donors' samples. The sequenced material came from naive CD4+ T cells from PBMCs. Subset given: CD45RA+ positively selected. In nucleotides, the CDR3 is TGCGCCAGCAGACCAAGACAGGGCTCCCCCTCTTACGAGCAGTACTTC. It codes for CASRPRQGSPSYEQYF.